This TCR beta chain was observed in a study of T cell responses to AZD1222 COVID-19 vaccine. Study details: Some second doses came at about 4 weeks and others at about 12 weeks; these were pooled. Study-level findings and limits: Nearly half of spike-specific TCRs reportedly go after variant regions that carry no mutations. There were mostly white British donors and more females than males, and clonal diversity was possibly underestimated.

Trimming removed 4 bases at V and 3 bases at J, with 9 bases between. The CDR3 spans 13 residues. Germline-derived CDR1 and CDR2 are ENHRY and SYGVKD. TCRdb keeps only in-frame clones here, not all; method: immunoSEQ multiplex PCR. Here the sample spans around 100,000 clones, 90% being singletons. Comment on this clone: Its antigen is not identified.

The receptor was isolated from an adult in good health. The sample in question was peripheral blood, obtained on day 0 of AZD1222 vaccination. The chain recombines TRBV10-3 with TRBJ1-2; tentatively, D is TRBD1 (5 bases). CDR3 in amino acids: CAISAVGHYGYTF. CDR3 in DNA: TGTGCCATCAGTGCGGTGGGACACTATGGCTACACCTTC.